These T cell receptor beta chains were read from a single sample in a study of persistence of HIV-infected CD4 T cells. The table came from immunoSEQ multiplex PCR; TCRdb's copy has only in-frame clones and leaves some out. The sample records about 43,000 clones, about 84% being singletons. No antigen has been assigned to these receptors. This specimen consisted of CD4+ T cells sorted from PBMCs after 18-hour stimulation, obtained from a patient who received antiretroviral therapy. All receptors derive from an adult man with HIV who was CMV-seropositive. Each CDR3 is given with its conserved first and last residue. D genes are given only for firm matches. A clone size is listed for some rows: how often the clone was seen (once, few, many), or a class if it is expanded.

abundance	v_gene	j_gene	d_gene	CDR3aa	CDR3nt
.	TRBV6-5	TRBJ1-6	.	CASRYNNSPLHF	TGTGCCAGCAGATATAATAATTCACCCCTCCACTTT
.	TRBV12-5	TRBJ2-3	TRBD1	CASGSGTGDTDTQYF	TGTGCTAGTGGTTCGGGGACAGGCGATACAGATACGCAGTATTTT
once	TRBV6-6	TRBJ1-1	.	CASRYSPTKGTEAFF	TGTGCCAGCAGATATAGCCCCACGAAGGGGACTGAAGCTTTCTTT
.	TRBV2	TRBJ1-1	.	CASSEVVRETEAFF	TGTGCCAGCAGTGAAGTTGTCAGGGAGACTGAAGCTTTCTTT
.	TRBV7-9	TRBJ1-1	TRBD1	CASSLMDRGNTEAFF	TGTGCCAGCAGCCTTATGGACAGGGGGAATACTGAAGCTTTCTTT
.	TRBV30	TRBJ1-1	.	CAWSAGFNTEAFF	TGTGCCTGGAGTGCAGGATTTAACACTGAAGCTTTCTTT
.	TRBV7-2	TRBJ1-2	.	CASSLESRVGYTF	TGTGCCAGCAGCTTAGAGTCGAGGGTTGGCTACACCTTC
few	TRBV30	TRBJ2-5	TRBD2	CAWDLGTSGQETQYF	TGTGCCTGGGACCTCGGGACTAGCGGCCAAGAGACCCAGTACTTC
few	TRBV14	TRBJ1-1	.	CASSQQGYMNTEAFF	TGTGCCAGCAGCCAACAGGGGTATATGAACACTGAAGCTTTCTTT
.	TRBV30	TRBJ2-1	TRBD1	CAWSGRQGGEQFF	TGTGCCTGGAGTGGCAGACAGGGGGGTGAGCAGTTCTTC
.	TRBV27	TRBJ1-4	TRBD1	CASSFRIPGQGEKLFF	TGTGCCAGCAGTTTTCGGATCCCGGGACAGGGTGAAAAACTGTTTTTT
.	TRBV13	TRBJ2-7	TRBD1	CASSLATGSSYEQYF	TGTGCCAGCAGCTTAGCGACAGGGAGCTCCTACGAGCAGTACTTC
.	TRBV5-1	TRBJ1-2	.	CASSGGQGYYGYTF	TGCGCCAGCAGCGGAGGTCAGGGATACTATGGCTACACCTTC
.	TRBV19	TRBJ1-1	.	CASSSGIDTEAFF	TGTGCCAGTAGTTCCGGGATTGACACTGAAGCTTTCTTT
.	TRBV28	TRBJ2-1	.	CASTEQGRYNEQFF	TGTGCCAGCACAGAGCAGGGGAGATACAATGAGCAGTTCTTC
.	TRBV25-1	TRBJ1-2	.	CASSPWTLRHGGYTF	TGTGCCAGCAGTCCTTGGACACTTCGCCACGGTGGCTACACCTTC
few	TRBV29-1	TRBJ2-1	TRBD1	CSASGTGRVGQFF	TGCAGCGCCTCCGGGACAGGCCGAGTGGGGCAGTTCTTC
.	TRBV5-1	TRBJ2-2	.	CASSSGSRLTGELFF	TGCGCCAGCAGCTCCGGGTCGCGATTGACCGGGGAGCTGTTTTTT
.	TRBV6-5	TRBJ2-7	.	CASSRDAYEQYF	TGTGCCAGCAGCAGGGACGCCTACGAGCAGTACTTC
.	TRBV19	TRBJ1-5	.	CASSIVLPGQPQHF	TGTGCCAGTAGTATAGTATTGCCCGGGCAGCCCCAGCATTTT
.	TRBV10-3	TRBJ2-1	.	CAIGYYNEQFF	TGTGCCATCGGGTATTACAATGAGCAGTTCTTC
.	TRBV5-6	TRBJ2-6	.	CASSYLAGSLGANVLTF	TGTGCCAGCAGCTACCTCGCGGGGTCTTTGGGGGCCAACGTCCTGACTTTC
few	TRBV18	TRBJ1-4	TRBD1	CASSPDRANEKLFF	TGTGCCAGCTCACCGGACAGGGCTAATGAAAAACTGTTTTTT
few	TRBV5-6	TRBJ2-5	.	CASSLVAVRAQYF	TGTGCCAGCAGCTTGGTCGCGGTCCGGGCCCAGTACTTC
.	TRBV19	TRBJ2-1	TRBD2	CASSIDAGGNYNEQFF	TGTGCCAGTAGTATAGATGCGGGAGGTAACTACAATGAGCAGTTCTTC
.	TRBV18	TRBJ1-2	.	CASSPQTGPYGYTF	TGTGCCAGCTCACCCCAGACCGGACCTTATGGCTACACCTTC
.	TRBV10-2	TRBJ1-2	.	CASKESGTSYGYTF	TGCGCCAGCAAAGAAAGCGGGACTAGCTATGGCTACACCTTC
.	TRBV19	TRBJ1-1	TRBD1	CASSIGYLRDRPNTEAFF	TGTGCCAGTAGTATAGGATATTTGAGGGACAGGCCGAACACTGAAGCTTTCTTT
.	TRBV19	TRBJ1-1	.	CASSPRTKGAFF	TGTGCCAGTAGTCCCCGAACCAAGGGAGCTTTCTTT
.	TRBV30	TRBJ1-4	TRBD1	CAWSARTGYYEKLFF	TGTGCCTGGAGTGCGAGGACAGGGTATTATGAAAAACTGTTTTTT
.	TRBV7-2	TRBJ2-7	.	CASSLRQAEQYF	TGTGCCAGCAGCTTAAGACAGGCCGAGCAGTACTTC
.	TRBV5-1	TRBJ2-3	.	CASSGQGLYTDTQYF	TGCGCCAGCAGCGGCCAGGGACTCTACACAGATACGCAGTATTTT
.	TRBV3-1/TRBV3-2	TRBJ1-5	.	CASSQRDQPQHF	TGTGCCAGCAGCCAGAGAGATCAGCCCCAGCATTTT
once	TRBV7-6	TRBJ1-1	TRBD1	CASSRLFGQAVTEAFF	TGTGCCAGCAGCCGCCTCTTTGGACAGGCCGTCACTGAAGCTTTCTTT
.	TRBV7-2	TRBJ1-1	.	CASSLGGSTEAFF	TGTGCCAGCAGCTTAGGGGGTAGCACTGAAGCTTTCTTT
.	TRBV7-9	TRBJ1-5	.	CASSLVGNQPQHF	TGTGCCAGCAGCTTAGTGGGGAATCAGCCCCAGCATTTT
once	TRBV6-5	TRBJ1-1	.	CASSRVSGYAFF	TGTGCCAGCAGCCGGGTGAGCGGGTATGCTTTCTTT
.	TRBV15	TRBJ1-5	TRBD1	CATSRDRASNQPQHF	TGTGCCACCAGTAGGGACAGGGCATCCAATCAGCCCCAGCATTTT
.	TRBV6-1	TRBJ2-7	.	CASSDRLKLYEQYF	TGTGCCAGCAGTGATCGACTGAAATTGTACGAGCAGTACTTC
.	TRBV28	TRBJ2-7	.	CASSLYPSAHEQYF	TGTGCCAGCAGTTTATACCCATCCGCCCACGAGCAGTACTTC
.	TRBV18	TRBJ2-7	.	CASSPKGQSYEQYF	TGTGCCAGCTCACCGAAAGGCCAGTCCTACGAGCAGTACTTC
.	TRBV7-3	TRBJ2-1	.	CASSSQYYNEQFF	TGTGCCAGCAGCTCCCAGTATTACAATGAGCAGTTCTTC
.	TRBV9	TRBJ1-1	.	CASSASARQPNTEAFF	TGTGCCAGCAGCGCTTCTGCGCGACAGCCGAACACTGAAGCTTTCTTT
.	TRBV28	TRBJ2-3	.	CASSPLGDTQYF	TGTGCCAGCAGCCCCCTCGGTGATACGCAGTATTTT
.	TRBV28	TRBJ2-2	.	CASSLRGWELFF	TGTGCCAGCAGTTTACGGGGCTGGGAGCTGTTTTTT
.	TRBV27	TRBJ2-3	TRBD2	CASSFRTSGRADTQYF	TGTGCCAGCAGTTTCCGGACTAGCGGGAGAGCGGATACGCAGTATTTT
.	TRBV3-1/TRBV3-2	TRBJ2-3	TRBD1	CASSPGDRGRDWGSTQYF	TGTGCCAGCAGCCCGGGGGACAGGGGGCGCGACTGGGGTAGTACGCAGTATTTT
few	TRBV6-5	TRBJ2-5	.	CASSRGPQETQYF	TGTGCCAGCAGCCGGGGACCACAAGAGACCCAGTACTTC
.	TRBV27	TRBJ1-4	.	CASWPATNEKLFF	TGTGCCAGCTGGCCTGCAACTAATGAAAAACTGTTTTTT
once	TRBV14	TRBJ1-1	.	CASSQDLGHYPTEAFF	TGTGCCAGCAGCCAAGATCTTGGGCACTACCCCACTGAAGCTTTCTTT
.	TRBV19	TRBJ2-2	.	CASRSLANTGELFF	TGTGCCAGTAGGAGCCTCGCGAACACCGGGGAGCTGTTTTTT
.	TRBV6-5	TRBJ1-1	TRBD1	CASSRGQTMNTEAFF	TGTGCCAGCAGTCGGGGACAGACAATGAACACTGAAGCTTTCTTT
.	TRBV14	TRBJ2-2	TRBD1	CASSHSRGRDWNTGELFF	TGTGCCAGCAGCCATTCCAGGGGGCGTGATTGGAACACCGGGGAGCTGTTTTTT
once	TRBV15	TRBJ1-5	TRBD1	CATSRDGTGSYSNQPQHF	TGTGCCACCAGCAGAGATGGGACAGGTTCATATAGCAATCAGCCCCAGCATTTT
.	TRBV4-3	TRBJ2-1	TRBD1	CASSRGQGARTYNEQFF	TGCGCCAGCAGCCGTGGACAGGGCGCCCGCACCTACAATGAGCAGTTCTTC
.	TRBV4-1	TRBJ1-2	.	CASSQRANYGYTF	TGCGCCAGCAGCCAAAGAGCTAACTATGGCTACACCTTC
.	TRBV9	TRBJ1-1	.	CASSVRGDMLNTEAFF	TGTGCCAGCAGCGTAAGGGGAGACATGCTGAACACTGAAGCTTTCTTT
.	TRBV7-8	TRBJ2-7	.	CASSFGPYEYF	TGTGCCAGCAGCTTTGGCCCATATGAGTACTTC